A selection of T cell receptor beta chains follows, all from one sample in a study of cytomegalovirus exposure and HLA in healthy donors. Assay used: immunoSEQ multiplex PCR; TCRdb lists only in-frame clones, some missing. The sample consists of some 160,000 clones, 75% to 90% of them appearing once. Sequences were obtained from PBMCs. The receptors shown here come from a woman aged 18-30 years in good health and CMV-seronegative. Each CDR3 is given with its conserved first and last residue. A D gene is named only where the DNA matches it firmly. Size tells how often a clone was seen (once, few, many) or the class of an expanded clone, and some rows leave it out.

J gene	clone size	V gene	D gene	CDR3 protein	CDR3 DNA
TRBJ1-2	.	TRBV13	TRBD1	CASRLGTGSGYTF	TGTGCCAGCAGGCTCGGGACAGGGTCTGGCTACACCTTC
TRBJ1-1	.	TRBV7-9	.	CASSLAGALLNTEAFF	TGTGCCAGCAGCTTAGCAGGGGCTCTTCTGAACACTGAAGCTTTCTTT
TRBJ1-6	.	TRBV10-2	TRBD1	CASSEILGQAYNSPLHF	TGCGCCAGCAGTGAAATACTCGGACAGGCCTATAATTCACCCCTCCACTTT
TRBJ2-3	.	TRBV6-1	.	CASSAHYGTDTQYF	TGTGCCAGCAGTGCTCACTACGGCACAGATACGCAGTATTTT
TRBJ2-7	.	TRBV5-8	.	CASSLGLKRGDEQYF	TGTGCCAGCAGCTTGGGACTCAAGCGCGGCGACGAGCAGTACTTC
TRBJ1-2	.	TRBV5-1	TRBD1	CASSLMKQGDGYTF	TGCGCCAGCAGCTTGATGAAGCAGGGGGATGGCTACACCTTC
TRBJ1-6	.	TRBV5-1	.	CASSLSSGAYNSPLHF	TGCGCCAGCAGTTTGTCCTCAGGGGCCTATAATTCACCCCTCCACTTT
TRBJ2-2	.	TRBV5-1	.	CASSSYDRNTGELFF	TGCGCCAGCAGCTCCTACGACAGGAACACCGGGGAGCTGTTTTTT
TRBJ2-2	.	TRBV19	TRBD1	CASSPAGTANTGELFF	TGTGCCAGTAGTCCGGCCGGGACAGCGAACACCGGGGAGCTGTTTTTT
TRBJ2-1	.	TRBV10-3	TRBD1	CAIRDRGRGNEQFF	TGTGCCATCCGGGACAGGGGCAGGGGCAATGAGCAGTTCTTC
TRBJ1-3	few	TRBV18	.	CASSATQGSGNTIYF	TGTGCCAGCTCAGCTACACAGGGCTCTGGAAACACCATATATTTT
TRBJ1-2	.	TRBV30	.	CAWISSEVIHGYTF	TGTGCCTGGATCTCCTCAGAGGTTATCCATGGCTACACCTTC
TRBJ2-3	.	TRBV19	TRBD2	CASSAGLVIGDTQYF	TGTGCCAGTAGCGCGGGACTAGTTATAGGCGATACGCAGTATTTT
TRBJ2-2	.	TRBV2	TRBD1	CASSELGQVTGELFF	TGTGCCAGCAGTGAATTGGGACAGGTAACCGGGGAGCTGTTTTTT
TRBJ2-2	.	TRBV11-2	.	CASRGDTGELFF	TGTGCCAGCAGAGGAGATACCGGGGAGCTGTTTTTT
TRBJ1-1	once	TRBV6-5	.	CASSYSMAGLNTEAFF	TGTGCCAGCAGTTACTCGATGGCAGGCCTGAACACTGAAGCTTTCTTT
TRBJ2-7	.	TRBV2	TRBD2	CASSEAVIGTSDLYEQYF	TGTGCCAGCAGTGAAGCCGTTATCGGGACTAGCGATCTCTACGAGCAGTACTTC
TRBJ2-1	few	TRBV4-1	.	CASSSPGVDEQFF	TGCGCCAGCAGTTCCCCCGGGGTTGATGAGCAGTTCTTC
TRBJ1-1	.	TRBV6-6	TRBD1	CASSPRGGTGQAFF	TGTGCCAGCAGCCCAAGAGGGGGCACAGGGCAGGCTTTCTTT
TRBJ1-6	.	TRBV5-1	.	CASSLRQTNSPLHF	TGCGCCAGCAGCTTGCGACAGACCAATTCACCCCTCCACTTT
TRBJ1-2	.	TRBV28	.	CASGARRRDGYTF	TGTGCCAGCGGGGCCAGACGACGGGATGGCTACACCTTC
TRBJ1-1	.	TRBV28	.	CASRLYSGLGTEAFF	TGTGCCAGCAGACTCTACTCAGGACTGGGCACTGAAGCTTTCTTT
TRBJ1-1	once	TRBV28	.	CASSVDTPIEAFF	TGTGCCAGCAGTGTTGACACTCCGATTGAAGCTTTCTTT
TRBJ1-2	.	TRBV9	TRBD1	CASSVGEGTGYGYTF	TGTGCCAGCAGCGTAGGAGAGGGGACAGGGTATGGCTACACCTTC
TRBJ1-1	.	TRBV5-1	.	CASNNNAGVGNTEAFF	TGCGCCAGCAACAACAACGCAGGGGTTGGAAACACTGAAGCTTTCTTT
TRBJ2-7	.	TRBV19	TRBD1	CASSRGVQTGVYEQYF	TGTGCCAGTAGTCGGGGAGTTCAGACAGGGGTCTACGAGCAGTACTTC
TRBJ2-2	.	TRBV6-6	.	CASSYSEGSTGELFF	TGTGCCAGCAGTTACTCTGAGGGTAGCACCGGGGAGCTGTTTTTT
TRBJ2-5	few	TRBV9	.	CASSGGGGQETQYF	TGTGCCAGCAGCGGAGGGGGGGGACAAGAGACCCAGTACTTC
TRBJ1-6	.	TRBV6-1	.	CASSEAAGANSPLHF	TGTGCCAGCAGTGAAGCGGCAGGGGCAAATTCACCCCTCCACTTT
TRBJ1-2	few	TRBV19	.	CASSWAGPIYTF	TGTGCCAGTAGTTGGGCAGGGCCGATCTACACCTTC
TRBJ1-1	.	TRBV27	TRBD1	CASSSGTANTEAFF	TGTGCCAGCAGTTCCGGGACAGCGAACACTGAAGCTTTCTTT
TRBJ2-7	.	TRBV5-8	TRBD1	CASSPSDRGSYEQYF	TGTGCCAGCAGCCCTTCGGACAGGGGAAGCTACGAGCAGTACTTC
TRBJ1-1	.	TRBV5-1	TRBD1	CASSLDRGTEAFF	TGCGCCAGCAGCTTGGACAGGGGGACTGAAGCTTTCTTT
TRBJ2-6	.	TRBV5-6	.	CASSFRGSSGANVLTF	TGTGCCAGCAGCTTCCGGGGTAGCTCTGGGGCCAACGTCCTGACTTTC
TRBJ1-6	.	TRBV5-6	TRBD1	CASSWGQGSVSPLHF	TGTGCCAGCAGCTGGGGACAGGGAAGCGTTTCACCCCTCCACTTT
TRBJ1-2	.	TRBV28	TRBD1	CASSSGTAVFYGYTF	TGTGCCAGCAGCTCCGGGACAGCGGTTTTCTATGGCTACACCTTC
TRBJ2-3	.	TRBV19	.	CASSPRTSTDTQYF	TGTGCCAGTAGTCCCAGAACCTCCACAGATACGCAGTATTTT
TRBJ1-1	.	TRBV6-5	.	CASSYSYRVNTEAFF	TGTGCCAGCAGTTACTCTTATAGAGTCAACACTGAAGCTTTCTTT
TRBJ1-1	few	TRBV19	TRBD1	CASSVDRDTEAFF	TGTGCCAGTAGTGTGGACAGGGACACTGAAGCTTTCTTT
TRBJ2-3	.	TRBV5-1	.	CASSSQGRDTQYF	TGCGCCAGCAGCTCGCAGGGAAGAGATACGCAGTATTTT
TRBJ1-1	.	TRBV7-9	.	CSSSLETGEAFF	TGTTCCAGCAGCCTAGAGACCGGGGAGGCTTTCTTT
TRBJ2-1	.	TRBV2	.	CASNRGNEQFF	TGTGCCAGCAATCGGGGCAATGAGCAGTTCTTC
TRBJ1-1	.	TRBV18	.	CASSHQGGETEAFF	TGTGCCAGCTCACATCAGGGCGGAGAGACTGAAGCTTTCTTT
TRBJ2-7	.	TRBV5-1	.	CASSLGSGAYEQYF	TGCGCCAGCAGCTTGGGGTCAGGGGCCTACGAGCAGTACTTC
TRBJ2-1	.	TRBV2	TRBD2	CASSESTSGGGEQFF	TGTGCCAGCAGTGAGTCTACTAGCGGGGGGGGTGAGCAGTTCTTC
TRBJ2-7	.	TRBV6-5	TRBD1	CASRPDRASSYEQYF	TGTGCCAGCAGACCCGACAGGGCTAGCTCCTACGAGCAGTACTTC
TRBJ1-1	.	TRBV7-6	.	CASSLGRSVVNTEAFF	TGTGCCAGCAGCTTAGGCCGGTCCGTAGTGAACACTGAAGCTTTCTTT
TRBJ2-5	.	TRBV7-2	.	CASSLGGSQETQYF	TGTGCCAGCAGCTTAGGTGGCAGTCAAGAGACCCAGTACTTC
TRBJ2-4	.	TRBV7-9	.	CASSLAGTLAKNIQYF	TGTGCCAGCAGCTTAGCAGGGACTCTAGCCAAAAACATTCAGTACTTC
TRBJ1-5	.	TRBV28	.	CASSWGVVGYWDQPQHF	TGTGCCAGCAGTTGGGGGGTTGTGGGTTATTGGGATCAGCCCCAGCATTTT
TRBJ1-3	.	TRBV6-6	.	CASSVPGGRGNTIYF	TGTGCCAGCAGTGTCCCGGGGGGGCGAGGAAACACCATATATTTT
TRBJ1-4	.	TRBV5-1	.	CASSLGSTRDEKLFF	TGCGCCAGCAGCTTAGGCTCAACCCGGGATGAAAAACTGTTTTTT
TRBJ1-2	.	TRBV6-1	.	CASMVTTKGGYTF	TGTGCCAGCATGGTGACGACAAAAGGTGGCTACACCTTC
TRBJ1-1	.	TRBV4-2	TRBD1	CASSQDRQGSNTEAFF	TGTGCCAGCAGCCAAGATCGACAGGGGTCGAACACTGAAGCTTTCTTT
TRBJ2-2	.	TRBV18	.	CASSHPGRAFPTAANTGELFF	TGTGCCAGCTCCCATCCTGGCAGGGCCTTCCCCACGGCCGCGAACACCGGGGAGCTGTTTTTT
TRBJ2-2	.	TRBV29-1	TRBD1	CSVGPRDSTNTGELFF	TGCAGCGTAGGTCCAAGGGACAGCACGAACACCGGGGAGCTGTTTTTT
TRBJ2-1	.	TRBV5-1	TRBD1	CASSGTGERYNEQFF	TGCGCCAGCAGCGGGACAGGGGAAAGATACAATGAGCAGTTCTTC
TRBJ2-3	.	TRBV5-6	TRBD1	CASSGTGRLTDTQYF	TGTGCCAGCAGCGGGACAGGGAGACTCACAGATACGCAGTATTTT
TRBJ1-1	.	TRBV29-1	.	CSVVVNTEAFF	TGCAGCGTTGTAGTGAACACTGAAGCTTTCTTT